Listed below are T cell receptor beta chains from one sample, sequenced in a study of blood T cell repertoires in COVID-19. TCRdb keeps only in-frame clones here, not all; method: immunoSEQ multiplex PCR. The repertoire includes 150,000 to 200,000 clones, more than 65% of them detected once, and nearly 15% sits in the top ten. Input material: PBMCs or T cells enriched from blood (not recorded which). Every receptor here comes from a middle-aged man who had recovered from COVID-19. Both conserved end residues are part of each CDR3. The order of the fields is D gene, CDR3 length, V gene, J gene, clone size, CDR3 protein. A D gene is named only where the DNA matches it firmly. Clone size is stated in some rows and not others, as once, few, many or a class when expanded.

>NA|13|TRBV28|TRBJ2-1|once
CASSLDTPGKQFF
>NA|13|TRBV15|TRBJ1-5|NA
CATKAGSNQPQHF
>NA|15|TRBV19|TRBJ1-3|NA
CASSPKAGMVYTIYF
>NA|13|TRBV19|TRBJ1-2|few
CASSSTAFYGYTF
>NA|16|TRBV29-1|TRBJ2-1|NA
CSVEDARQGTYNEQFF
>NA|16|TRBV27|TRBJ2-2|once
CASSLAARGRTGELFF
>TRBD2|16|TRBV5-1|TRBJ2-1|once
CASSPPTSGGYNEQFF
>NA|14|TRBV7-9|TRBJ1-4|NA
CASSLGRENEKLFF
>NA|14|TRBV30|TRBJ1-1|NA
CAWSVPGMNTEAFF
>NA|12|TRBV3-1/TRBV3-2|TRBJ1-1|NA
CASSPGNTEAFF
>NA|18|TRBV7-6|TRBJ1-3|NA
CASSSVRGNLNSGNTIYF